Below are 20 T cell receptor beta chains sequenced from a single sample in a study of blood T cells in healthy people across ages. Together with a sample-barcoded 5' primer, a J-beta primer mix was included in a second PCR lasting about 6 to 11 cycles. MiXCR, run by TCRdb on the 5' RACE reads, gives a single entry per CDR3 protein. The table has about 680,000 distinct CDR3 sequences, around 45% seen once. The sequenced sample consisted of blood. These receptors were obtained from a woman aged 60-75 years in good health.

The CDR3 protein is CSVEADGKNIQYF. The DNA for the CDR3 is TGCAGCGTTGAAGCGGATGGGAAAAACATTCAGTACTTC. V and J are TRBV29-1 and TRBJ2-4; D not resolved. This CDR3 is built from 13 residues. Deletions cut 1 base from V and 4 bases from J, with 8 bases between. CDR1 and CDR2 (germline): SQVTM, ANQGSEA.

The CDR3 region has the DNA TGCAGTGCTCGGGGACGGGCCCGATACGAGCAGTACTTC. It yields the protein CSARGRARYEQYF. The rearrangement joins TRBV20-1 to TRBJ2-5; either TRBD1 or TRBD2 may supply D (5 bases each). The end of the DNA aligns better with TRBJ2-7, so the J call may be wrong. Germline CDR1 and CDR2: DFQATT and SNEGSKA (reference sequence). The CDR3 has 13 amino acids.

A word on this clonotype: One end of the junction varies from germline; a read error may be responsible. The V call is TRBV9, the J call TRBJ2-7, with D tentatively TRBD2 (5 bases). Looked up from germline, CDR1 is SGDLS and CDR2 is YYNGEE. The CDR3 contains 16 residues. The CDR3 loop is CACSASPGKREYEQYF. CDR3 bases: TGTGCCTGCAGCGCAAGCCCCGGGAAACGTGAGTACGAGCAGTACTTC.

This sequence joins TRBV29-1 and TRBJ2-1; 7 bases are shared with TRBD2. This CDR3 is built from 13 residues. J was trimmed by 6 bases and V by 5 bases; bases with no gene match: 7. Per germline, CDR1 SQVTM and CDR2 ANQGSEA. CDR3 protein: CSVSRGDRNEQFF. DNA for the CDR3: TGCAGCGTTTCACGGGGGGATCGCAATGAGCAGTTCTTC.

In this sample, this clonotype turned up a few times. The chain couples TRBV20-1 to TRBJ2-7; 9 positions match TRBD1. The germline V gene encodes CDR1 DFQATT and CDR2 SNEGSKA (reference sequence). The CDR3 has 14 residues. J lost 2 bases, V lost 1 base, and 3 bases had no gene match. The CDR3 loop is CSARGDRVAYEQYF. In nucleotides, the CDR3 is TGCAGTGCTAGAGGGGACAGGGTGGCCTACGAGCAGTACTTC.

The CDR3 loop reads CASSRDKEGTQYF. The CDR3 nucleotides read TGTGCCAGCAGTCGGGACAAAGAAGGGACCCAGTACTTC. The rearrangement joins TRBV2 to TRBJ2-4; possible D gene TRBD1, 6 bases. The J call may be faulty, since TRBJ2-5 better matches the DNA end. The CDR3 loop spans 13 amino acids. CDR1 SNHLY and CDR2 FYNNEI come from the germline V gene.

This chain links TRBV4-3 with TRBJ1-6; D remains ambiguous. Per the germline V gene, CDR1 is LGHNA and CDR2 is YSLEER. This CDR3 contains 17 residues. V was clipped by 0 bases and J by 0 bases, with 9 bases between them. CDR3 sequence reads: CASSQDLASSYNSPLHF. CDR3 coding DNA: TGCGCCAGCAGCCAAGATCTAGCTAGCTCCTATAATTCACCCCTCCACTTT.

The V and J genes are TRBV5-1 and TRBJ2-2; 12 bases fit TRBD1. This CDR3 comprises 15 residues. Germline V gene sequence: CDR1 SGHRS, CDR2 YFSETQ. Losses at the gene ends were 4 bases for V and 7 bases for J; bases not matched to a gene: 5. The CDR3 DNA follows: TGCGCCAGCAGCCGGGACAGGGGGCGATTCGGGGAGCTGTTTTTT. Amino acids: CASSRDRGRFGELFF.

The chain couples TRBV25-1 to TRBJ2-4; D is unclear. From germline, CDR1 is MGHDK and CDR2 SYGVNS. CDR3 length: 15 residues. V was shortened by 3 bases and J by 0 bases, with 9 bases between the two germline ends. The CDR3 spells CASSETQLAKNIQYF. The DNA for the CDR3 is TGTGCCAGCAGTGAGACTCAACTAGCCAAAAACATTCAGTACTTC.

Concerning this clonotype: A much larger clone lies one base from this, so it may be a read error. The CDR3 DNA sequence: TGCAGCGTTCTATACGACGGACAGCCTTACGAGCAGTACTTC. It translates to CSVLYDGQPYEQYF. The rearrangement joins TRBV29-1 to TRBJ2-7; D might be TRBD1 (6 bases). The CDR3 runs 14 residues. Germline loops: CDR1 SQVTM, CDR2 ANQGSEA. Trimming took off 5 bases at V and 4 bases at J, with 18 bases between the two ends.

CDR3 in amino acids: CSARDHGTGRKPQHF. In DNA form, the CDR3 reads TGCAGTGCTAGAGATCATGGGACGGGACGTAAGCCCCAGCATTTT. The chain links TRBV20-1 to TRBJ1-5, with a tentative D call TRBD1 (5 bases). The CDR3 loop spans 15 amino acids. Trimming removed 0 bases at V and 8 bases at J, with 17 bases between. CDR1 and CDR2 from the germline V gene are DFQATT and SNEGSKA (reference sequence).

The gene calls are TRBV9 and TRBJ2-2; 9 bases agree with TRBD1. Germline V CDR1 and CDR2: SGDLS, YYNGEE. With V trimmed by 7 bases and J by 2 bases, 6 bases remained unmatched. The CDR3 is made up of 15 amino acids. DNA for the CDR3: TGTGCCAGCGACACAGGGGGCGATAACACCGGGGAGCTGTTTTTT. Its translation: CASDTGGDNTGELFF.

This clonotype was found many times. The CDR3 region has the DNA TGTGCCTGCTCTGGGGGCGTAGGCAAAAACATTCAGTACTTC. This gives the protein CACSGGVGKNIQYF. This chain uses TRBV30 with TRBJ2-4, with D possibly TRBD1 on 6 matching bases. Germline CDR1 is GTSNPN and CDR2 is SVGIG (reference sequence). V was shortened by 6 bases and J by 3 bases, with 15 bases between the two germline ends. CDR3 length equals 14 residues.

The rearrangement links TRBV20-1 to TRBJ2-5; D unresolved. CDR1 and CDR2 from the germline V gene are DFQATT and SNEGSKA (reference sequence). V was trimmed by 6 bases and J by 5 bases, leaving 10 bases between them. The CDR3 runs to 11 residues. Written as DNA, the CDR3 is TGCAGTGCCAAGAATCCGGAGACCCAGTACTTC. As protein: CSAKNPETQYF.

The V and J genes are TRBV20-1 and TRBJ1-2; D is possibly TRBD1 (6 bases). The CDR3 length is 15 residues. Germline V lookup: CDR1 DFQATT, CDR2 SNEGSKA (reference sequence). V dropped 5 bases and J dropped 3 bases, with 19 bases sitting between them. The DNA for the CDR3 is TGCAGTGCTGACCCTGGACAGATTCCTGACTATGGCTACACCTTC. Translation: CSADPGQIPDYGYTF.

Turning to this clonotype: Just one base apart from a much larger clone, this may be a read error. The CDR3, as DNA: TGCGCCAGCAGCCAAGCGATCGGCAACTCCTACGAGCAGTACTTC. Amino acid sequence: CASSQAIGNSYEQYF. V gene TRBV4-3 combines with J gene TRBJ2-7; no definite D call. CDR3 length equals 15 residues. Germline values: CDR1 LGHNA, CDR2 YSLEER. V dropped 1 base and J dropped 0 bases, with 10 bases sitting between them.

V gene TRBV6-2 or TRBV6-3 combines with J gene TRBJ2-4; 8 bases align to TRBD2. The J call is doubtful: the DNA matches TRBJ2-7 better. Looked up from germline, CDR1 is MNHEY and CDR2 is SVGEGT. CDR3 size: 16 residues. CDR3 protein: CASSYSETSGRFEQYF. Written as DNA, the CDR3 is TGTGCCAGCAGTTACTCCGAGACGAGCGGGAGATTCGAGCAGTACTTC.

This clonotype was picked up a small number of times. V usage is TRBV29-1 and J usage is TRBJ2-5, with 11 bases that match TRBD2. This CDR3 is built from 15 residues. The junction had 4 bases not matched to a gene; V was cut back by 3 bases and J by 1 base. CDR1 is SQVTM, CDR2 ANQGSEA, per germline. The CDR3 coding sequence is TGCAGCGTTGAGGGACTAGCGGCCATCCAAGAGACCCAGTACTTC. It yields the protein CSVEGLAAIQETQYF.

The chain combines TRBV28 with TRBJ2-7, with 11 nucleotides matching TRBD2. The CDR3 totals 17 residues. Germline lookup yields CDR1 MDHEN and CDR2 SYDVKM. V shed 10 bases and J 2 bases; nucleotides not matched to a gene: 16. The CDR3 sequence is CATQGRPGLADTYEQYF. The DNA of the CDR3 is TGTGCCACCCAAGGGAGACCGGGACTAGCGGATACCTACGAGCAGTACTTC.

The rearrangement links TRBV24-1 to TRBJ2-7, with 7 nucleotides matching TRBD1. Germline V lookup: CDR1 KGHDR, CDR2 SFDVKD. The V gene end was trimmed by 3 bases and the J gene end by 10 bases; junction bases not matched to a gene: 5. The CDR3 is 12 residues long. This chain's CDR3 is CATSDNWDSQYF. The CDR3, as DNA: TGTGCCACCAGTGATAATTGGGACAGCCAGTACTTC.